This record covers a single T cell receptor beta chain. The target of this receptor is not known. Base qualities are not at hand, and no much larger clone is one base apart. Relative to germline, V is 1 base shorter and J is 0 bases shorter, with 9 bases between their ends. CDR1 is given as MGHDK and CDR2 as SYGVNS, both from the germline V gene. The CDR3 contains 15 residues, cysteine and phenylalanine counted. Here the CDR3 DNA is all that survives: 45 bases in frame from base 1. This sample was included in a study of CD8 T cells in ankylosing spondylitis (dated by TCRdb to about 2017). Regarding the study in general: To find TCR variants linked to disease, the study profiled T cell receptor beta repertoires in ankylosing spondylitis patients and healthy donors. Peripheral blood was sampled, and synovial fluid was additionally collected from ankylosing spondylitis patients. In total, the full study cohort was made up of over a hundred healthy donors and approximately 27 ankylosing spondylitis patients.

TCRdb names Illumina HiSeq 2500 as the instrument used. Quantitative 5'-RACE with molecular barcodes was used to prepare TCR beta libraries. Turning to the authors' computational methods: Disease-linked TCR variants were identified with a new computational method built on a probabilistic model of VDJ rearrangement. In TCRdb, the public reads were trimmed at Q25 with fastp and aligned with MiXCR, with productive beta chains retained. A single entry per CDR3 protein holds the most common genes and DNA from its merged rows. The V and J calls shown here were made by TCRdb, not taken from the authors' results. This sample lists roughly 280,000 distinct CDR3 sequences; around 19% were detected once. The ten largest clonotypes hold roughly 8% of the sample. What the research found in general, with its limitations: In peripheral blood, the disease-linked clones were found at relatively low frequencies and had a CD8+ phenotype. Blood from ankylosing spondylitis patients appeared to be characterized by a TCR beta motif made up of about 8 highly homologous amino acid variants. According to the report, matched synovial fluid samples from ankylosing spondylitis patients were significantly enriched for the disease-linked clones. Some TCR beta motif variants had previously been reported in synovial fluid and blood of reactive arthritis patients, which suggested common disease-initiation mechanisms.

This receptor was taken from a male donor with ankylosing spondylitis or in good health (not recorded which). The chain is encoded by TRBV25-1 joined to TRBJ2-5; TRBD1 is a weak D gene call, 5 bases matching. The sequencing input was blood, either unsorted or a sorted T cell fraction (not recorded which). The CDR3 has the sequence CASSESRVYQETQYF. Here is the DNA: TGTGCCAGCAGTGAATCCAGGGTGTACCAAGAGACCCAGTACTTC.